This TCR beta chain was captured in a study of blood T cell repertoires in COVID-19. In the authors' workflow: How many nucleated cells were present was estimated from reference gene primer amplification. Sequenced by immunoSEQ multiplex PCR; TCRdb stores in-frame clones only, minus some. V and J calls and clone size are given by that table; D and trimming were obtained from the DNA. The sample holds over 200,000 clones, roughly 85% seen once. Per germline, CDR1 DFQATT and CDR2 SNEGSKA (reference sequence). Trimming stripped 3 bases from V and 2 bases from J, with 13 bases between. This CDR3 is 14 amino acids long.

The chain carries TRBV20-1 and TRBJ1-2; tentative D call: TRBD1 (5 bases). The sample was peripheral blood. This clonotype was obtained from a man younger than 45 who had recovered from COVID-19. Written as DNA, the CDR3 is TGCAGTGCTAGTGGGACTTCACGGAACTATGGCTACACCTTC. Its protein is CSASGTSRNYGYTF.